The next 3 T cell receptor beta chains were all read from a single sample in a study of identical twins. TCRdb re-analysed the 5' RACE reads in MiXCR, keeping a single row per CDR3 protein. Of around 370,000 distinct CDR3 sequences listed, around 9% are singletons. The sequenced material came from naive T cells sorted from blood. The origin of the receptors is a woman aged 50 to 60 in good health.

This clonotype was detected ten times or more. The V gene is TRBV11-2, the J gene TRBJ2-7; TRBD2 agrees at 8 bases. Germline-derived CDR1 and CDR2 are SGHAT and FQNNGV. This CDR3 has 14 amino acids. Trimming took 3 bases from V and 2 from J; bases not matched to a gene: 3. The CDR3 sequence is CASSLSGSTYEQYF. CDR3 DNA sequence: TGTGCCAGCAGCTTGAGCGGGAGTACCTACGAGCAGTACTTC.

This chain links TRBV5-1 with TRBJ1-1, with no clear D. V lost 5 bases and J lost 7, with 12 bases in between. This CDR3 comprises 12 residues. Germline lookup yields CDR1 SGHRS and CDR2 YFSETQ. CDR3 nucleotides: TGCGCCAGCAGGGGTCTAGTGGGTGAAGCTTTCTTT. The encoded protein is CASRGLVGEAFF.

The rearrangement joins TRBV11-2 to TRBJ2-2; D not certain. CDR1 and CDR2 (germline): SGHAT, FQNNGV. This CDR3 has 14 amino acids. The ends were cut back, 1 base at V and 10 bases at J, with 13 bases in the middle. For the CDR3, the DNA is TGTGCCAGCAGCTTAGTGGGCTTTTCGGCGGAGCTGTTTTTT. It yields the protein CASSLVGFSAELFF.